The rows below give T cell receptor beta chains drawn from one sample of a study of T cell responses to AZD1222 COVID-19 vaccine. Measured with immunoSEQ multiplex PCR; TCRdb has only the in-frame clones, and not every one. The table records some 250,000 clones, 94% of them present only once. Sequencing used peripheral blood, obtained 28 days after the second AZD1222 dose. These TCRs come from an adult who received the AZD1222 COVID-19 vaccine. The conserved cysteine and the conserved F or W are not part of the CDR3 here. The D gene is left open where the match is weak.

J gene: TRBJ1-2; V gene: TRBV5-5; D gene: -; CDR3 protein: ASSSLYGGGYT
J gene: TRBJ1-2; V gene: TRBV5-4; D gene: -; CDR3 protein: ASSPRAGRDGYT
J gene: TRBJ2-1; V gene: TRBV7-2; D gene: TRBD2; CDR3 protein: ASSLGSGRPNEQF
J gene: TRBJ2-1; V gene: TRBV24-1; D gene: -; CDR3 protein: ATSGGALGEQF
J gene: TRBJ2-1; V gene: TRBV19; D gene: -; CDR3 protein: ASSIKGLVLSEQF
J gene: TRBJ2-7; V gene: TRBV19; D gene: -; CDR3 protein: ASSRTWVAESYEQY
J gene: TRBJ2-3; V gene: TRBV29-1; D gene: -; CDR3 protein: SVGQGTDTQY
J gene: TRBJ2-7; V gene: TRBV7-8; D gene: TRBD2; CDR3 protein: ASSLIKAGGPDEQY
J gene: TRBJ1-2; V gene: TRBV19; D gene: -; CDR3 protein: ASSTGRLYGYT
J gene: TRBJ1-1; V gene: TRBV30; D gene: -; CDR3 protein: AWASGVPEAF
J gene: TRBJ2-7; V gene: TRBV28; D gene: TRBD1; CDR3 protein: ASSLRRQGRHEQY
J gene: TRBJ1-4; V gene: TRBV5-1; D gene: TRBD1; CDR3 protein: ASSPGQGSTNEKLF
J gene: TRBJ2-3; V gene: TRBV5-1; D gene: -; CDR3 protein: ASSFSGDSQGTQY
J gene: TRBJ1-6; V gene: TRBV6-5; D gene: -; CDR3 protein: ASREFYNSPLH
J gene: TRBJ1-1; V gene: TRBV5-1; D gene: -; CDR3 protein: ASGIGNTEAF
J gene: TRBJ1-1; V gene: TRBV7-2; D gene: -; CDR3 protein: ASSPRKNTEAF
J gene: TRBJ2-1; V gene: TRBV24-1; D gene: -; CDR3 protein: ATFSLSGSSYNEQF
J gene: TRBJ2-7; V gene: TRBV18; D gene: -; CDR3 protein: ASSSDGTREQY
J gene: TRBJ1-6; V gene: TRBV9; D gene: -; CDR3 protein: ASSSRPGTSSPLH
J gene: TRBJ1-2; V gene: TRBV2; D gene: -; CDR3 protein: ASSQDTNYGYT
J gene: TRBJ2-1; V gene: TRBV9; D gene: -; CDR3 protein: ASSVVGDSYNEQF
J gene: TRBJ1-2; V gene: TRBV28; D gene: -; CDR3 protein: ASSLRNYGYT
J gene: TRBJ2-5; V gene: TRBV18; D gene: TRBD1; CDR3 protein: ASSHNTGTGEETQY
J gene: TRBJ2-5; V gene: TRBV19; D gene: -; CDR3 protein: ASTLRGLRGRYQETQY